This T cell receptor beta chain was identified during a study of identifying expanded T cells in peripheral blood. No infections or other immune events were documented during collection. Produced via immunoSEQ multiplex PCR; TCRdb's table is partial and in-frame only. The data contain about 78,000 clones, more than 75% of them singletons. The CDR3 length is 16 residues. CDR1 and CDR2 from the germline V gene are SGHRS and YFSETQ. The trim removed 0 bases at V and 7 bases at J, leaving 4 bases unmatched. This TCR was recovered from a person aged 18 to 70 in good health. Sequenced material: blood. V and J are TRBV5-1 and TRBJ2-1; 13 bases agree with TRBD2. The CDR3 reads CASSLGTSGGRNEQFF. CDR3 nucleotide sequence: TGCGCCAGCAGCTTGGGGACTAGCGGGGGAAGGAATGAGCAGTTCTTC. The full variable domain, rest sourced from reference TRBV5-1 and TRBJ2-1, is KAGVTQTPRYLIKTRGQQVTLSCSPISGHRSVSWYQQTPGQGLQFLFEYFSETQRNKGNFPGRFSGRQFSNSRSEMNVSTLELGDSALYLCASSLGTSGGRNEQFFGPGTRLTVL.